The rows below give T cell receptor beta chains drawn from one sample of a study of shared clonotypes between healthy human individuals. Clones were read by immunoSEQ multiplex PCR, and TCRdb kept only the in-frame ones, dropping some. The data show some 1,900,000 clones, approximately 94% seen once. The sequenced material came from naive CD8+ T cells sorted from blood. All receptors derive from a man between 18 and 35 years old in good health. Each CDR3 is given with its conserved first and last residue. The order of the fields is D gene, CDR3 length, clone size, J gene, V gene, CDR3 protein, CDR3 DNA. The D gene is left open where the match is weak. A row's size may be missing; if present it is once, few, many or a size class.

TRBD1 | 15 | . | TRBJ2-5 | TRBV7-9 | CASSSRDSWLETQYF | TGTGCCAGCAGCTCACGGGACAGCTGGCTTGAGACCCAGTACTTC
. | 11 | . | TRBJ2-7 | TRBV27 | CASSWGGEQYF | TGTGCCAGCAGTTGGGGCGGAGAGCAGTACTTC
TRBD2 | 16 | . | TRBJ2-2 | TRBV11-2 | CASSPLAGGIAGELFF | TGTGCCAGCAGCCCCCTGGCGGGGGGTATTGCCGGGGAGCTGTTTTTT
. | 13 | . | TRBJ2-7 | TRBV13 | CASSFRESYEQYF | TGTGCCAGCAGCTTCCGGGAGTCCTACGAGCAGTACTTC
. | 14 | . | TRBJ2-5 | TRBV27 | CASSLFPGQETQYF | TGTGCCAGCAGTTTATTTCCAGGACAAGAGACCCAGTACTTC
TRBD1 | 15 | . | TRBJ1-1 | TRBV4-1 | CASSRGTEGFSEAFF | TGCGCCAGCAGCCGAGGGACAGAGGGATTCTCTGAAGCTTTCTTT
TRBD2 | 14 | . | TRBJ2-1 | TRBV4-3 | CASSQDRLANEQFF | TGCGCCAGCAGCCAAGACAGACTAGCGAATGAGCAGTTCTTC
. | 13 | . | TRBJ2-7 | TRBV6-5 | CASSGPESLEQYF | TGTGCCAGCAGTGGGCCAGAATCCCTGGAGCAGTACTTC
. | 13 | . | TRBJ2-7 | TRBV7-9 | CASSPSVSYEQYF | TGTGCCAGCAGCCCCTCGGTCTCCTACGAGCAGTACTTC
TRBD1 | 17 | . | TRBJ2-6 | TRBV6-1 | CASSDGTGGLGANVLTF | TGTGCCAGCAGTGATGGGACAGGGGGACTTGGGGCCAACGTCCTGACTTTC
TRBD2 | 17 | . | TRBJ2-3 | TRBV11-3 | CASSFAPTSGGSDTQYF | TGTGCCAGCAGCTTTGCTCCGACTAGCGGGGGCTCAGATACGCAGTATTTT
. | 15 | . | TRBJ2-1 | TRBV6-1 | CASSERQGIYNEQFF | TGTGCCAGCAGTGAACGGCAGGGAATATACAATGAGCAGTTCTTC
. | 13 | . | TRBJ2-3 | TRBV30 | CAWSFGPGDTQYF | TGTGCCTGGAGTTTCGGCCCGGGGGATACGCAGTATTTT
TRBD1 | 12 | . | TRBJ1-2 | TRBV2 | CASRVTGDGYTF | TGTGCCAGCAGGGTGACAGGGGATGGCTACACCTTC
TRBD1 | 17 | . | TRBJ2-7 | TRBV19 | CASSISLTGGAGYEQYF | TGTGCCAGTAGTATATCACTCACAGGGGGCGCCGGGTACGAGCAGTACTTC
. | 9 | . | TRBJ1-1 | TRBV29-1 | CSVAPGAFF | TGCAGCGTTGCCCCGGGAGCTTTCTTT
. | 15 | . | TRBJ2-1 | TRBV5-1 | CASSLSTPSYNEQFF | TGCGCCAGCAGCTTGAGTACGCCTTCCTACAATGAGCAGTTCTTC
TRBD1 | 19 | . | TRBJ1-2 | TRBV14 | CASSQDVGPNRGRSAGYTF | TGTGCCAGCAGCCAAGATGTCGGGCCGAATAGGGGGCGCTCGGCTGGCTACACCTTC
TRBD2 | 22 | . | TRBJ2-3 | TRBV27 | CASSLEGVKGLAGGWGTDTQYF | TGTGCCAGCAGTTTAGAAGGGGTTAAGGGACTAGCGGGAGGGTGGGGCACAGATACGCAGTATTTT
. | 17 | . | TRBJ1-5 | TRBV19 | CASSLPRTGYSNQPQHF | TGTGCCAGTAGTTTACCTCGGACGGGTTATAGCAATCAGCCCCAGCATTTT
. | 16 | . | TRBJ2-2 | TRBV5-8 | CASSLGPKPNTGELFF | TGTGCCAGCAGCCTAGGTCCCAAGCCGAACACCGGGGAGCTGTTTTTT
. | 15 | . | TRBJ2-1 | TRBV27 | CASSLWGGAGNEQFF | TGTGCCAGCAGTTTATGGGGGGGGGCTGGCAATGAGCAGTTCTTC
TRBD1 | 15 | . | TRBJ1-5 | TRBV5-1 | CASSLGAGGLQPQHF | TGCGCCAGCAGCTTGGGGGCAGGGGGCCTTCAGCCCCAGCATTTT
TRBD2 | 13 | . | TRBJ2-1 | TRBV19 | CASSLGLTNEQFF | TGTGCCAGTAGTTTGGGACTAACCAATGAGCAGTTCTTC
. | 14 | once | TRBJ2-7 | TRBV7-9 | CASSPYEGPYEQYF | TGTGCCAGCAGCCCCTACGAGGGGCCCTACGAGCAGTACTTC
TRBD2 | 17 | . | TRBJ2-5 | TRBV4-3 | CASSQDSWGEGKQTQYF | TGCGCCAGCAGCCAAGATAGTTGGGGGGAGGGTAAACAGACCCAGTACTTC
. | 14 | once | TRBJ1-2 | TRBV27 | CASSPGGGYYGYTF | TGTGCCAGCAGTCCCGGGGGGGGTTACTATGGCTACACCTTC
TRBD1 | 14 | . | TRBJ2-7 | TRBV28 | CASRATGGSYEQYF | TGTGCCAGCAGAGCAACAGGGGGTTCCTACGAGCAGTACTTC
. | 14 | . | TRBJ1-1 | TRBV6-5 | CASSYGGANTEAFF | TGTGCCAGCAGTTATGGGGGCGCGAACACTGAAGCTTTCTTT
. | 13 | . | TRBJ2-7 | TRBV11-3 | CASSLGSVSEQYF | TGTGCCAGCAGCCTCGGGAGTGTAAGCGAGCAGTACTTC
. | 14 | . | TRBJ2-1 | TRBV27 | CASREHVKHNEQFF | TGTGCCAGCAGGGAGCACGTAAAGCACAATGAGCAGTTCTTC
TRBD1 | 15 | . | TRBJ2-7 | TRBV6-5 | CASSYSPDRVREQYF | TGTGCCAGCAGTTACTCTCCCGACAGGGTGCGCGAGCAGTACTTC
. | 15 | once | TRBJ1-2 | TRBV6-1 | CASSAIRVKDYGYTF | TGTGCCAGCAGCGCCATCAGGGTAAAGGACTATGGCTACACCTTC
TRBD1 | 16 | . | TRBJ2-5 | TRBV30 | CAWSAGTGGFQETQYF | TGTGCCTGGAGCGCCGGGACAGGGGGATTTCAAGAGACCCAGTACTTC
. | 16 | . | TRBJ1-3 | TRBV7-5 | CARSLVSENSGNTIYF | TGTGCCAGAAGCTTAGTCTCAGAGAACTCTGGAAACACCATATATTTT
TRBD2 | 16 | . | TRBJ2-1 | TRBV7-8 | CASSLVEAGPYNEQFF | TGTGCCAGCAGCTTAGTAGAAGCGGGGCCCTACAATGAGCAGTTCTTC
. | 14 | . | TRBJ2-5 | TRBV7-2 | CASSSTPGQETQYF | TGTGCCAGCAGCTCGACCCCCGGGCAAGAGACCCAGTACTTC
TRBD1 | 16 | . | TRBJ1-6 | TRBV5-6 | CASSLTEDRDVSPLHF | TGTGCCAGCAGCTTAACAGAGGACAGGGACGTCTCACCCCTCCACTTT
. | 14 | . | TRBJ2-3 | TRBV2 | CATEGDGRADTQYF | TGTGCCACCGAGGGAGACGGAAGGGCAGATACGCAGTATTTT
. | 15 | . | TRBJ1-2 | TRBV21-1 | CASSKGQGARYGYTF | TGTGCCAGCAGCAAAGGACAGGGGGCGCGATATGGCTACACCTTC
. | 13 | . | TRBJ2-7 | TRBV5-1 | CASSLTEYYEQYF | TGCGCCAGCTCGTTGACAGAATACTACGAGCAGTACTTC
TRBD2 | 16 | . | TRBJ2-7 | TRBV6-5 | CASSFSSGRALYEQYF | TGTGCCAGCAGTTTTTCTAGCGGGAGGGCCTTATACGAGCAGTACTTC
TRBD2 | 17 | . | TRBJ2-3 | TRBV11-2 | CASSLGSSGILRDTQYF | TGTGCCAGCAGCTTAGGTAGTAGCGGGATTTTGAGGGATACGCAGTATTTT
TRBD2 | 15 | . | TRBJ2-7 | TRBV6-5 | CASSYGLAGGNEQYF | TGTGCCAGCAGTTACGGATTAGCGGGAGGAAACGAGCAGTACTTC
. | 15 | . | TRBJ2-2 | TRBV29-1 | CSALSPEWDTGELFF | TGCAGCGCCCTATCCCCGGAGTGGGACACCGGGGAGCTGTTTTTT
. | 16 | . | TRBJ1-5 | TRBV23-1 | CASSQFRGLRNQPQHF | TGCGCCAGCAGTCAATTCCGAGGGTTAAGGAATCAGCCCCAGCATTTT
. | 16 | . | TRBJ1-3 | TRBV5-6 | CASSYKALSSGNTIYF | TGTGCCAGCAGCTACAAGGCGTTGTCCTCTGGAAACACCATATATTTT
TRBD2 | 13 | . | TRBJ2-1 | TRBV11-3 | CASSPQTSLEQFF | TGTGCCAGCAGCCCTCAGACTAGCTTAGAGCAGTTCTTC
. | 16 | . | TRBJ1-5 | TRBV2 | CASSDWEGDSNQPQHF | TGTGCCAGCAGTGATTGGGAAGGGGATAGCAATCAGCCCCAGCATTTT
TRBD2 | 15 | . | TRBJ2-5 | TRBV27 | CASSLSGLALETQYF | TGTGCCAGCAGCTTAAGCGGACTAGCCCTGGAGACCCAGTACTTC